These T cell receptor beta chains were read from a single sample in a study of neurological immune-mediated disorders. TCRdb recomputed calls from the 5' RACE reads with MiXCR, one row per CDR3 protein. Among 40,000 to 50,000 distinct CDR3 sequences listed, 2.5% were seen once. The sequencing input was PBMCs. Receptors originate from a man between 25 and 39 years old with multiple sclerosis. Both conserved end residues are trimmed from each CDR3.

v_call	cdr3_length	j_call	cdr3_aa
TRBV12-3/TRBV12-4	12	TRBJ2-2	ASSALAGAGELF
TRBV5-1	12	TRBJ2-7	ASSLAVISDEQY
TRBV28	13	TRBJ2-1	ASSQTGYSYNEQF
TRBV28	16	TRBJ2-4	ASSFQGGPVQAKNIQY
TRBV12-3/TRBV12-4	11	TRBJ2-2	ASSLTRTGELF
TRBV4-2	13	TRBJ2-1	ASSQEEGTYNAQF
TRBV20-1	16	TRBJ2-3	SARGPSGGASNTDTQY
TRBV7-9	13	TRBJ1-2	ASSLERAANYGYT
TRBV9	14	TRBJ2-2	ASSVATGRNTGELF
TRBV20-1	16	TRBJ2-3	SASRGTSGGAAADTQY
TRBV5-6	12	TRBJ2-1	ASSWGQGANEQF
TRBV6-5	11	TRBJ1-1	ASSYVKNTEAF
TRBV7-9	9	TRBJ1-4	ASTIRQKLF
TRBV5-1	10	TRBJ2-7	DSSLGPYEQY
TRBV7-9	10	TRBJ2-1	ASSSLGNEQF
TRBV5-1	11	TRBJ1-1	ASSSLDRVEAF
TRBV6-4	12	TRBJ1-1	ASRARDRNTEAF
TRBV15	13	TRBJ2-7	ATSRSEGFESEQY
TRBV5-1	13	TRBJ2-7	ASSLDGWVYYEQY
TRBV24-1	13	TRBJ2-3	ATSDLGTVTDTQY
TRBV7-2	13	TRBJ2-7	ASSLAPPGTGEQY
TRBV12-3/TRBV12-4	12	TRBJ1-5	ASSQQMGGQPQH
TRBV20-1	11	TRBJ2-3	SGRAGARDTQY
TRBV11-2	11	TRBJ2-7	ASSFARVYEQY
TRBV7-8	14	TRBJ2-1	ASSFTGRRSRNEQF
TRBV6-6	12	TRBJ2-7	ASSLPGQSYEQY
TRBV4-1	13	TRBJ1-1	ASSQVQGWNTEAF
TRBV6-2/TRBV6-3	12	TRBJ2-1	ASSGRGSYNEQF
TRBV7-2	14	TRBJ2-3	ASSLVGGVGTDTQY
TRBV3-1	13	TRBJ2-7	ASSPTIDRSYEQY
TRBV5-1	14	TRBJ2-3	ASTPPPRQGPDTQY
TRBV18	13	TRBJ1-1	ASSPDRVLNTEAF
TRBV20-1	13	TRBJ2-7	SARGTGTLVDEQY
TRBV20-1	12	TRBJ2-3	SVKTSGGVDTQY
TRBV4-1	11	TRBJ2-7	ASSQVTPYEQY
TRBV5-1	12	TRBJ2-3	ASSLGSLRDTQY
TRBV5-1	10	TRBJ2-2	ASSSTTGELF
TRBV10-3	13	TRBJ2-1	AISESGGPYNEQF
TRBV5-1	12	TRBJ1-5	ASSLVSPDQPQH